Listed here are 16 T cell receptor beta chains from one sample, sequenced in a study of cytomegalovirus exposure and HLA in healthy donors. Vbeta (60) and Jbeta (13) primers were used in the PCR. Using immunoSEQ multiplex PCR, the repertoire was profiled, and TCRdb retains in-frame clones only, with some absent. The sample shows approximately 100,000 clones, roughly 85% of them seen only once. The sample was PBMCs. Receptors were obtained from a man aged 30 to 39 in good health and CMV-seronegative.

V usage is TRBV7-3 and J usage is TRBJ1-1; the D gene is possibly TRBD1 (5 bases). There are 20 residues in the CDR3. The ends were cut back, 8 bases at V and 4 bases at J, with 35 bases in the middle. Looked up from germline, CDR1 is SGHTA and CDR2 is FQGTGA. The CDR3 here is CASPEEIGGGPTINGTEAFF. The CDR3 region has the DNA TGTGCCAGCCCGGAAGAAATCGGGGGAGGGCCCACAATCAACGGCACTGAAGCTTTCTTT.

V is TRBV19 and J is TRBJ2-2; 9 positions match TRBD2. Per germline, CDR1 LNHDA and CDR2 SQIVND (reference sequence). V shed 0 bases and J 7 bases; nucleotides not matched to a gene: 9. The CDR3 is 17 amino acids. The CDR3 region has the DNA TGTGCCAGTAGTATAGAGGCGGGGGGGCCGGTCGTCGGGGAGCTGTTTTTT. Its protein product is CASSIEAGGPVVGELFF.

This clone was recorded only once. This chain uses TRBV7-9 with TRBJ2-5, with D perhaps TRBD2 (6 bases). The ends were cut back, 2 bases at V and 7 bases at J, with 14 bases in the middle. The germline V gene has CDR1 SEHNR and CDR2 FQNEAQ (reference sequence). CDR3 length equals 14 residues. CDR3 DNA sequence: TGTGCCAGCAGCTTAAGTATGACGGAGGGGACCCAGTACTTC. It is translated as CASSLSMTEGTQYF.

CDR3 amino acids: CASSSLYQGWSGYTF. The CDR3 DNA sequence: TGTGCCAGCAGCTCATTATACCAGGGGTGGTCTGGCTACACCTTC. The V call is TRBV7-2, the J call TRBJ1-2, with D possibly matching TRBD1 (6 bases). The CDR3 is 15 amino acids. Germline CDR1 SGHTA, CDR2 FQGNSA. Trimming cost V 4 bases and J 7 bases, with 19 bases left between them.

The chain joins TRBV18 to TRBJ1-4, with 7 bases identical to TRBD1. Looked up from germline, CDR1 is KGHSH and CDR2 is LQKENI. The CDR3 extends over 14 amino acids. Germline trimming cut 3 bases from V and 7 bases from J; bases unmatched to any gene: 5. In DNA form, the CDR3 reads TGTGCCAGCTCACCCCGGGACAGAGGTGAAAAACTGTTTTTT. The encoded protein is CASSPRDRGEKLFF.

V gene TRBV29-1 combines with J gene TRBJ2-5; TRBD2 aligns across 8 bases. Germline trimming cut 8 bases from V and 5 bases from J; bases unmatched to any gene: 13. Germline values: CDR1 SQVTM, CDR2 ANQGSEA. The CDR3 has 14 residues. The DNA of the CDR3 is TGCAGCTGTGGTTTGAGCGGGGGTCGGGAGACCCAGTACTTC. Translation: CSCGLSGGRETQYF.

The V and J genes are TRBV30 and TRBJ1-2; D gene unclear. Germline values: CDR1 GTSNPN, CDR2 SVGIG (reference sequence). The CDR3 runs to 10 residues. V was clipped by 1 base and J by 6 bases, with 3 bases between them. The CDR3 loop is CAWSADGYTF. As DNA, the CDR3 is TGTGCCTGGAGTGCGGATGGCTACACCTTC.

A few counts support this clone. The chain is built from TRBV10-3 and TRBJ1-5; 7 nucleotides align to TRBD1. The germline V gene encodes CDR1 ENHRY and CDR2 SYGVKD. This CDR3 is 15 amino acids long. J gave up 2 bases and V 0 bases, and 1 base lay outside the gene matches. The CDR3: CAISESGTGNQPQHF. CDR3 bases: TGTGCCATCAGTGAGTCTGGGACAGGCAATCAGCCCCAGCATTTT.

The chain has TRBV15 and TRBJ2-7, with D possibly being TRBD1 (6 bases). The length of the CDR3 is 15 residues. Germline V gene data show CDR1 as LNHNV and CDR2 as YYDKDF (reference sequence). Trimming left V 0 bases short and J 1 base short, with 10 bases between. The CDR3 coding sequence is TGTGCCACCAGCAGAGACCAGGGGAGTTCCTACGAGCAGTACTTC. This translates into CATSRDQGSSYEQYF.

The chain carries TRBV5-8 and TRBJ2-2; perhaps TRBD1 as D (6 bases). The CDR3 is made up of 15 amino acids. Trimming removed 1 base at V and 0 bases at J, with 7 bases between. The germline gives CDR1 SGHTS, CDR2 YDEGEE. The CDR3 loop reads CASSLNRANTGELFF. In DNA form, the CDR3 reads TGTGCCAGCAGCTTGAACAGGGCGAACACCGGGGAGCTGTTTTTT. Combining the CDR3 with reference TRBV5-8 and TRBJ2-2 gives the whole variable domain EAGVTQSPTHLIKTRGQQATLRCSPISGHTSVYWYQQALGLGLQFLLWYDEGEERNRGNFPPRFSGRQFPNYSSELNVNALELEDSALYLCASSLNRANTGELFFGEGSRLTVL.

The sample holds a few counts of this clone. This sequence joins TRBV4-1 and TRBJ2-2, with 8 bases lining up with TRBD1. CDR1 and CDR2 (germline): MGHRA, YSYEKL. The CDR3 covers 13 residues. With 4 bases clipped from V and 6 bases from J, the junction kept 1 base outside the gene matches. This CDR3 is CASSPTGAGELFF. The DNA of the CDR3 is TGCGCCAGCAGCCCGACAGGGGCCGGGGAGCTGTTTTTT.

The chain joins TRBV6-5 to TRBJ2-7; 12 nucleotides agree with TRBD2. The CDR3 is made up of 15 amino acids. V dropped 7 bases and J dropped 5; count of bases not matched to a gene: 9. Germline CDR1 MNHEY, CDR2 SVGAGI. CDR3 DNA sequence: TGTGCCAGCACTCAACGGGCTAGCGGGGGGGACGAGCAGTACTTC. It translates to CASTQRASGGDEQYF.

This sequence joins TRBV4-1 and TRBJ2-1; a weak D match, TRBD2 (5 bases). The CDR3 runs to 17 residues. Germline V gives CDR1 MGHRA, CDR2 YSYEKL. V shed 2 bases and J shed 4 bases, with 18 bases lying between them. The CDR3 loop is CASSQKGELGSYNEQFF. For the CDR3, the DNA is TGCGCCAGCAGCCAAAAAGGTGAACTAGGCTCTTACAATGAGCAGTTCTTC.

J is TRBJ2-1 and V is TRBV14; maybe TRBD2 (6 bases). Trimming shortened V by 4 bases and J by 0 bases, and 10 bases separated the two germline ends. The CDR3 covers 15 residues. The germline gives CDR1 SGHDN, CDR2 FVKESK. CDR3 in DNA: TGTGCCAGCAGCCCGGGACTTAGCTCCTACAATGAGCAGTTCTTC. It encodes CASSPGLSSYNEQFF.

The chain uses TRBV11-2 and TRBJ1-2; D ambiguous. CDR1 and CDR2 (germline): SGHAT, FQNNGV. The CDR3 is 14 amino acids. Trimming removed 3 bases from V and 2 bases from J, with 10 bases in between. The CDR3 loop is CASSFGGINYGYTF. The CDR3 nucleotides are TGTGCCAGCAGCTTTGGCGGCATAAACTATGGCTACACCTTC.

This clone was recorded once. This chain uses TRBV15 with TRBJ2-7; 7 bases map to TRBD1. Unmatched junction bases numbered 4, after V lost 1 base and J lost 4 bases. Germline CDR1 reads LNHNV; CDR2 reads YYDKDF (reference sequence). The CDR3 totals 14 residues. The CDR3 protein is CATSRGTGRYEQYF. The CDR3 bases are TGTGCCACCAGCAGAGGGACAGGTCGTTACGAGCAGTACTTC.